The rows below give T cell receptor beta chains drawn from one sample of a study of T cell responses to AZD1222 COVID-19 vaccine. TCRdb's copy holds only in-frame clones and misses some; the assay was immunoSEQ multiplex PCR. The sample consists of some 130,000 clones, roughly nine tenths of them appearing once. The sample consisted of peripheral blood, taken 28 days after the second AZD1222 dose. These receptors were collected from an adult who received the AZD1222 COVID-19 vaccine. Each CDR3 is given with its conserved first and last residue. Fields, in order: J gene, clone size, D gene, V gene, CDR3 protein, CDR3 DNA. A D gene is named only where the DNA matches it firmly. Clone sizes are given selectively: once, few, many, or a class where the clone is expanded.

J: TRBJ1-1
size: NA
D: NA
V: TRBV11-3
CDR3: CASSESGVNTEAFF
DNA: TGTGCCAGCAGCGAAAGTGGGGTGAACACTGAAGCTTTCTTT

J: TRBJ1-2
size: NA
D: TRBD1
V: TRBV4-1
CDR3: CASSQVPGQGNYGYTF
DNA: TGCGCCAGCAGCCAAGTCCCGGGACAGGGGAACTATGGCTACACCTTC

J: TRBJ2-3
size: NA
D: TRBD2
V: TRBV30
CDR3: CAWSRRRTAGGLTDTQYF
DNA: TGTGCCTGGAGCCGCCGCCGGACAGCGGGAGGGCTCACAGATACGCAGTATTTT

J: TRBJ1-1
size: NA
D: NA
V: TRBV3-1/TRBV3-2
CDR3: CASSQGGTPDTEAFF
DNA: TGTGCCAGCAGCCAGGGCGGGACCCCGGATACTGAAGCTTTCTTT

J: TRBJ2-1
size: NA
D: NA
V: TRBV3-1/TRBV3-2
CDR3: CASSSDANEQFF
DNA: TGTGCCAGCAGCTCTGACGCAAATGAGCAGTTCTTC

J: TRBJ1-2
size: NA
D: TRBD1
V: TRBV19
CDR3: CASSKTGTGDGYTF
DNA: TGTGCCAGTAGTAAGACCGGGACAGGGGATGGCTACACCTTC

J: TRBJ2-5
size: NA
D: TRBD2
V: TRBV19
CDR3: CASNLGGSETQYF
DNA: TGTGCCAGTAACCTGGGGGGGAGTGAGACCCAGTACTTC

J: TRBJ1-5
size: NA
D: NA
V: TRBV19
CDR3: CASSILGNQPQHF
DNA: TGTGCCAGTAGTATCTTGGGTAATCAGCCCCAGCATTTT

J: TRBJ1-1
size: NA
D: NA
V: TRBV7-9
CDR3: CASSLLTANTEAFF
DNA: TGTGCCAGCAGCTTGCTGACAGCGAACACTGAAGCTTTCTTT

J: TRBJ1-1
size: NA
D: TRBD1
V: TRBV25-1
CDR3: CASSVTGTGVGEAFF
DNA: TGTGCCAGCAGTGTCACCGGGACAGGGGTCGGTGAAGCTTTCTTT

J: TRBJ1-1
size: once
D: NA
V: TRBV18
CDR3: CASSPFQGRGNTEAFF
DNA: TGTGCCAGCTCACCATTCCAAGGGCGAGGGAACACTGAAGCTTTCTTT

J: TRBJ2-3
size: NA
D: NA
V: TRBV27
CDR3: CASRRQVDTDTQYF
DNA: TGTGCCAGCAGGCGACAGGTAGACACAGATACGCAGTATTTT

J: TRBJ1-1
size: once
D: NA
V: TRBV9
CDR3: CASSVMTRDITEAFF
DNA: TGTGCCAGCAGCGTCATGACACGGGACATCACTGAAGCTTTCTTT

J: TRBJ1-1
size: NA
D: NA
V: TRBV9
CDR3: CASSVTGMSTEAFF
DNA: TGTGCCAGCAGCGTCACAGGGATGAGCACTGAAGCTTTCTTT

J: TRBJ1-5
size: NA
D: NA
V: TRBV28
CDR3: CASSHLPQPQHF
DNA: TGTGCCAGCAGCCACTTACCCCAGCCCCAGCATTTT

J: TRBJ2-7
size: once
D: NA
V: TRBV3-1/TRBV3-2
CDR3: CASSQKGGWEQYF
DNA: TGTGCCAGCAGCCAGAAGGGTGGGTGGGAGCAGTACTTC

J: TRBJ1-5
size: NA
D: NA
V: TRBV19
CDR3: CASSIIRVWSNQPQHF
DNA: TGTGCCAGTAGTATAATAAGGGTGTGGAGCAATCAGCCCCAGCATTTT

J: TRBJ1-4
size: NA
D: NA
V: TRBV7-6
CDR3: CASSLSGGRANEKLFF
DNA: TGTGCCAGCAGCTTGAGCGGGGGCAGGGCTAATGAAAAACTGTTTTTT

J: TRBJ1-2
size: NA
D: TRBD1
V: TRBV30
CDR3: CAWSRRQGTDGYTF
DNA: TGTGCCTGGAGCCGACGACAGGGTACGGATGGCTACACCTTC

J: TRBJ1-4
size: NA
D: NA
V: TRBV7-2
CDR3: CASSLRALNEKLFF
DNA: TGTGCCAGCAGCCTCCGGGCCCTAAATGAAAAACTGTTTTTT

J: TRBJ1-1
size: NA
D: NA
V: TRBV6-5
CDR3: CASSYLGITEAFF
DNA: TGTGCCAGCAGTTACTTGGGGATCACTGAAGCTTTCTTT

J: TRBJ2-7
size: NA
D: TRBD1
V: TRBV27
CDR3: CASSLRGQGYEQYF
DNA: TGTGCCAGCAGTTTAAGGGGACAGGGCTACGAGCAGTACTTC